This TCR beta chain was retrieved from a study of cytomegalovirus exposure and HLA in healthy donors. With respect to this clone: Its antigen is not known.

Vbeta (60) and Jbeta (13) primers were used in the PCR. Per the study methods: An analysis performed later counted 70 million to 90 million unique TCR beta chains (roughly 11 million of them shared). Only in-frame clones appear in the TCRdb table, and some are missing; sequencing was by immunoSEQ multiplex PCR. V and J calls and clone size come straight from that table; D and trimming were deduced from the DNA. The sample lists some 100,000 clones; roughly 82% were seen once. Germline CDR1 reads SGHRS; CDR2 reads YFSETQ. J lost 2 bases, V lost 5 bases, and 4 bases had no gene match. The CDR3 sequence is 15 residues long. Study-wide results and limits: Analysis was carried out at a later point, and it linked a missense DCLRE1C variant to TCR beta V- and J-gene trimming.

Sequenced material: PBMCs. The TCR was taken from a man aged 50 to 60 in good health and CMV-seronegative. V and J are TRBV5-1 and TRBJ1-5; 10 bases fit TRBD1. The CDR3 loop is CASSPDRGGNQPQHF. The CDR3 nucleotides are TGCGCCAGCAGTCCGGACAGGGGGGGCAATCAGCCCCAGCATTTT.